This entry lists 8 T cell receptor beta chains sequenced from one sample in a study of OX40 agonist ivuxolimab in advanced cancers. Library creation used the immunoSEQ multiplex PCR assay. Here the immuneACCESS table is served through TCRdb, limited to in-frame sequences with V and J called. Missing clones are a known gap in these copies; in checked studies unresolved V genes cover under half, and the rest lacks a known reason. This sample holds 90,000 to 150,000 clones; approximately 90% were observed only once. The ten biggest clones cover around 0.53% of the sample. The sample in question was CD4+ or CD8+ T cells sorted from blood, obtained in a trial of the OX40 agonist ivuxolimab. These receptors were taken from an adult with an advanced solid tumor such as melanoma, head and neck, liver or kidney cancer.

The J gene is TRBJ1-2, the V gene TRBV21-1; no check of the table's D call, TRBD1, against the DNA was made. TRBV21-1 is recorded as a pseudogene. This CDR3 comprises 12 residues. CDR3 residues: CASIDSLYGYTF. For the CDR3, the DNA is TGTGCCAGCATAGACAGCCTCTATGGCTACACCTTC.

The rearrangement uses TRBV5-4 and TRBJ2-5; D is ambiguous. Deletions cut 2 bases from V and 3 bases from J, with 14 bases between. CDR1 is SGHNT and CDR2 is YYREEE in the germline V gene (reference sequence). This CDR3 has 15 residues. CDR3 nucleotides: TGTGCCAGCAGCTTTAGGACCCACGGAGAAGAGACCCAGTACTTC. It translates to CASSFRTHGEETQYF.

The chain couples TRBV10-1 to TRBJ2-3; 9 bases agree with TRBD1. This CDR3 has 15 amino acids. J gave up 3 bases and V 3 bases, and 4 bases lay outside the gene matches. Germline CDR1 reads WNHNN; CDR2 reads SYGVQD (reference sequence). CDR3 amino acids: CASSEGQGRTDTQYF. CDR3 coding DNA: TGCGCCAGCAGTGAAGGACAGGGGAGAACAGATACGCAGTATTTT.

J is TRBJ2-5 and V is TRBV7-2; 9 positions agree with TRBD1. The tail of the sequence fits TRBJ2-7 better, so the J call may be wrong. Germline V gene lookup returns CDR1 SGHTA and CDR2 FQGNSA. The CDR3 runs 14 residues. CDR3 region: CASSTMTGGYEQYF. In DNA, the CDR3 is TGTGCCAGCAGCACGATGACAGGGGGCTACGAGCAGTACTTC.

The chain uses TRBV4-2 and TRBJ2-3; a weak D match, TRBD1 (5 bases). V gave up 0 bases and J gave up 1 base, with 8 bases separating them. CDR1 LGHNA and CDR2 YNFKEQ come from the germline V gene. The CDR3 sequence is 15 residues long. The CDR3 is CASSQEQDGTDTQYF. As DNA, the CDR3 is TGTGCCAGCAGCCAAGAACAGGACGGCACAGATACGCAGTATTTT.

This chain uses TRBV5-1 with TRBJ1-1; possibly TRBD1 for D (5 bases). CDR3 length equals 16 residues. The germline V gene has CDR1 SGHRS and CDR2 YFSETQ. Trimming removed 3 bases at V and 8 bases at J, with 23 bases between. CDR3 protein: CASSWGDYEGRNEAFF. DNA for the CDR3: TGCGCCAGCAGCTGGGGGGATTACGAAGGACGGAACGAAGCTTTCTTT.

CDR3 coding DNA: TGTGCCAGCAGTTCCACAGATACGCAGTATTTT. Amino acid sequence: CASSSTDTQYF. This rearrangement joins TRBV11-2 to TRBJ2-3; D call uncertain. V was clipped by 6 bases and J by 2 bases, with 3 bases between them. The germline CDR1 and CDR2 sequences are SGHAT and FQNNGV. The CDR3 loop spans 11 amino acids.

This rearrangement joins TRBV7-8 to TRBJ1-6; a possible D gene is TRBD1 (5 bases). V lost 3 bases, J lost 8 bases, and 11 bases lay in between. CDR3 length: 14 amino acids. Germline V gives CDR1 SGHVS, CDR2 FQNEAQ. Here the CDR3 reads CASSFSGVDSPLHF. The DNA for the CDR3 is TGTGCCAGCAGCTTTTCGGGGGTCGATTCACCCCTCCACTTT.